The clone carrying this T cell receptor (beta chain) occurred many times. The data belong to a study of blood T cells in healthy people across ages. Then a second PCR, running about 6 to 11 cycles, was carried out with a sample-barcoded 5' primer and a J-beta primer mix. TCRdb analysed the 5' RACE reads with MiXCR anew, one entry per CDR3 protein. The sample includes about 670,000 distinct CDR3 sequences, 40% to 50% seen only once; the top ten take 30%. The sequencing input was blood. This TCR was recovered from an elderly man in good health.

The chain's CDR3 is CASIKKAGGRETQYF. CDR3 bases: TGTGCCAGCATCAAAAAAGCAGGAGGTCGGGAGACCCAGTACTTC. The chain uses TRBV12-3 or TRBV12-4 and TRBJ2-5, with a weak D call TRBD2 (5 bases). This CDR3 has 15 amino acids. V was trimmed by 7 bases and J by 5 bases, leaving 20 bases between them.